This TCR beta chain was identified during a study of T-cell memory formation after mild COVID-19. General study points: While clones contracting from day 15 to 85 were balanced between CD4 and CD8, later expanders leaned CD4+. Certain responding clones were present in pre-infection memory, suggesting participation of cross-reactive memory.

In this sample, this clonotype turned up a few times. Its antigen is unidentified. V was cut by 0 bases and J by 8 bases, with 11 bases left in between. The CDR3 covers 13 residues. Per germline, CDR1 SGDLS and CDR2 YYNGEE. One entry per CDR3 protein, called by TCRdb with MiXCR from the 5' RACE reads. The sample lists roughly 350,000 distinct CDR3 sequences; around 21% were seen once. Input material: PBMCs or a T cell subset sorted from them (not recorded which). This receptor was taken from an adult woman who had mild COVID-19 (a few samples of this study predate the infection). Cell type and time point are not known. This chain links TRBV9 with TRBJ1-1; no definite D call. CDR3 coding DNA: TGTGCCAGCAGCGTAGGGAACCAGGCGGAAGCTTTCTTT. Translation gives CASSVGNQAEAFF.